The T cell receptor beta chain described here comes from a study of blood T cells in healthy people across ages. Broader study findings: While age rose, TCR beta diversity per million T cells dropped in a roughly linear way. There were more naive CD4+ cells and higher diversity in long-lived donors than in aged donors.

Next came a second PCR, run for roughly 6 to 11 cycles, which used a sample-barcoded 5' primer along with a J-beta primer mix. TCRdb fed the 5' RACE reads into MiXCR, producing one record per CDR3 protein. The sample has about 1 million distinct CDR3 sequences, less than 50% seen once. This clonotype was detected only a few times. Its antigen is currently unknown. The sequenced material came from blood. This TCR came from a woman aged 60-70 years in good health.

The CDR3 sequence is CSARDLAGGIDEQYF. CDR3 sequence (DNA): TGCAGTGCTAGAGATCTTGCGGGAGGGATCGACGAGCAGTACTTC. J is TRBJ2-7 and V is TRBV20-1; TRBD2 matches 9 bases. Germline V gene lookup returns CDR1 DFQATT and CDR2 SNEGSKA (reference sequence). V gave up 0 bases and J gave up 5 bases; unmatched junction bases: 8. This CDR3 comprises 15 residues.